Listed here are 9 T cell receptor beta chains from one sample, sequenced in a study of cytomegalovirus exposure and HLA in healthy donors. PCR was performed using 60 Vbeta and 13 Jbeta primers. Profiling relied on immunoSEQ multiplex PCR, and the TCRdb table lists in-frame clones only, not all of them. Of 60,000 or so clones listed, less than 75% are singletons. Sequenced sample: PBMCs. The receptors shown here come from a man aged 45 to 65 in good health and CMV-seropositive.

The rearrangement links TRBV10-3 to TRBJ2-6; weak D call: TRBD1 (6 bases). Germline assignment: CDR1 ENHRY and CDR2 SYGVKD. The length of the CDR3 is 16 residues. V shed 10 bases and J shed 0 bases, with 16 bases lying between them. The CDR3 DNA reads TGTGCCACGCAGGACAGTCCAAGCTCTGGGGCCAACGTCCTGACTTTC. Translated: CATQDSPSSGANVLTF.

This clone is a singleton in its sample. The CDR3 sequence: CATSRARGTGELFF. The CDR3 DNA reads as TGTGCCACCAGCAGAGCCAGGGGGACCGGGGAGCTGTTTTTT. V usage is TRBV15 and J usage is TRBJ2-2; 7 nucleotides match TRBD1. CDR1 and CDR2 (germline): LNHNV, YYDKDF (reference sequence). V shed 1 base and J 5 bases; nucleotides not matched to a gene: 1. The CDR3 totals 14 residues.

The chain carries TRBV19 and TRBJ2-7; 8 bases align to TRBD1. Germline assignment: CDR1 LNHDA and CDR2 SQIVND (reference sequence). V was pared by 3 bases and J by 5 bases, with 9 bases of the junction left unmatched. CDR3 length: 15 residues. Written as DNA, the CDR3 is TGTGCCAGTAGTATCGGACAGGGTCGGTACGACGAGCAGTACTTC. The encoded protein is CASSIGQGRYDEQYF.

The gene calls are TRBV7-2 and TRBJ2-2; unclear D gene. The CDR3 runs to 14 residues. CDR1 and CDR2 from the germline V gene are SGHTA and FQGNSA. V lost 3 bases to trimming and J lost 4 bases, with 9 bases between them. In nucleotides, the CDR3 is TGTGCCAGCAGCTTTGACTTCATCACCGGGGAGCTGTTTTTT. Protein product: CASSFDFITGELFF.

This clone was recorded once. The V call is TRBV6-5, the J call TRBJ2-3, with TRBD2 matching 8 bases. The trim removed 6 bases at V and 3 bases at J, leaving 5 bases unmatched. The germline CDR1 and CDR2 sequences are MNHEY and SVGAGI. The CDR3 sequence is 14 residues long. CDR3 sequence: CASRPSGLTDTQYF. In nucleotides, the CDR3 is TGTGCCAGCAGGCCTAGCGGGCTGACAGATACGCAGTATTTT.

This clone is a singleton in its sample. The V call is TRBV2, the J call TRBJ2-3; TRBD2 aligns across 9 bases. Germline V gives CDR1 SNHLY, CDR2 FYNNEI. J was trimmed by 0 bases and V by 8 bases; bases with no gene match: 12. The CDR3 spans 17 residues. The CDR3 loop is CASGGTSGGLSTDTQYF. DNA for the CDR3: TGTGCCAGCGGGGGGACCAGCGGGGGGCTGAGCACAGATACGCAGTATTTT.

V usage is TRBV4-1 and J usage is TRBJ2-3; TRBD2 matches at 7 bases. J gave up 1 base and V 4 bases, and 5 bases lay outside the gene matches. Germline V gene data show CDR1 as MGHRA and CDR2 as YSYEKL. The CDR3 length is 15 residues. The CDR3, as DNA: TGCGCCAGCAGCCCCGGCCGGGGGGGCACAGATACGCAGTATTTT. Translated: CASSPGRGGTDTQYF.

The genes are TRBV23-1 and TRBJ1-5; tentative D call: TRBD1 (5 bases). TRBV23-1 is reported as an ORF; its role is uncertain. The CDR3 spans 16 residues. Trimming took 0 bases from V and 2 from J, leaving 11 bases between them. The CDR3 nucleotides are TGCGCCAGCAGTCAATCGCCCGACAGAGGCAATCAGCCCCAGCATTTT. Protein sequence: CASSQSPDRGNQPQHF.

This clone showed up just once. CDR3 in amino acids: CASSLDGGSREKLFF. Written as DNA, the CDR3 is TGTGCCAGCAGCTTAGATGGAGGCTCGCGTGAAAAACTGTTTTTT. V gene TRBV7-9 combines with J gene TRBJ1-4; no clear D gene. V shed 1 base and J shed 7 bases, with 13 bases lying between them. This CDR3 is built from 15 residues. The germline CDR1 and CDR2 sequences are SEHNR and FQNEAQ (reference sequence).